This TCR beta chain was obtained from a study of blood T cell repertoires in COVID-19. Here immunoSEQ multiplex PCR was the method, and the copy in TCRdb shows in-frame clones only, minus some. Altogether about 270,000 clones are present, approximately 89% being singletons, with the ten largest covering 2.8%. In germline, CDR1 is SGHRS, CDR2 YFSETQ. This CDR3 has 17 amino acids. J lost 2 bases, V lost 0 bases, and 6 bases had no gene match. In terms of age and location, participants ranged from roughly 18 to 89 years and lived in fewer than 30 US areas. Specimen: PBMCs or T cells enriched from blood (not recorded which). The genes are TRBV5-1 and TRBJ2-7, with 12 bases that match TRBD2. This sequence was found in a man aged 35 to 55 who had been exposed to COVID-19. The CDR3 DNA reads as TGCGCCAGCAGCTTGGCCACTACTAGCGGGAGGACCTACGAGCAGTACTTC. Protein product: CASSLATTSGRTYEQYF.